This T cell receptor beta chain was identified during a study of blood T cells in healthy people across ages. Study-wide results and caveats: Long-lived donors carried more naive CD4+ cells and greater diversity than aged donors. TCR beta diversity, measured per million T cells, fell in a roughly linear way with age. Conclusively comparing naive with antigen-experienced cells was impossible with unsorted PBMCs.

With a J-beta primer mix and a sample-barcoded 5' primer, a second PCR ran 7 to 11 cycles. Samples each returned at least 3 million CDR3-containing paired-end reads. TCRdb itself ran the 5' RACE reads through MiXCR, one entry per CDR3 protein. The data show fewer than 750,000 distinct CDR3 sequences, with about 50% seen just once and 13% held by the top ten. This clonotype has a count of ten or more. Its antigen is still unknown. CDR3 length: 14 amino acids. Per germline, CDR1 MNHEY and CDR2 SVGAGI. V lost 2 bases and J 3 bases, leaving 11 bases between the germline ends. The clonotype was recovered from an elderly woman in good health. The chain has TRBV6-5 and TRBJ2-7; D gene uncertain. The sample comprised blood. CDR3 bases: TGTGCCAGCAGTTACACCGGACGGTTCTACGAGCAGTACTTC. It codes for CASSYTGRFYEQYF.